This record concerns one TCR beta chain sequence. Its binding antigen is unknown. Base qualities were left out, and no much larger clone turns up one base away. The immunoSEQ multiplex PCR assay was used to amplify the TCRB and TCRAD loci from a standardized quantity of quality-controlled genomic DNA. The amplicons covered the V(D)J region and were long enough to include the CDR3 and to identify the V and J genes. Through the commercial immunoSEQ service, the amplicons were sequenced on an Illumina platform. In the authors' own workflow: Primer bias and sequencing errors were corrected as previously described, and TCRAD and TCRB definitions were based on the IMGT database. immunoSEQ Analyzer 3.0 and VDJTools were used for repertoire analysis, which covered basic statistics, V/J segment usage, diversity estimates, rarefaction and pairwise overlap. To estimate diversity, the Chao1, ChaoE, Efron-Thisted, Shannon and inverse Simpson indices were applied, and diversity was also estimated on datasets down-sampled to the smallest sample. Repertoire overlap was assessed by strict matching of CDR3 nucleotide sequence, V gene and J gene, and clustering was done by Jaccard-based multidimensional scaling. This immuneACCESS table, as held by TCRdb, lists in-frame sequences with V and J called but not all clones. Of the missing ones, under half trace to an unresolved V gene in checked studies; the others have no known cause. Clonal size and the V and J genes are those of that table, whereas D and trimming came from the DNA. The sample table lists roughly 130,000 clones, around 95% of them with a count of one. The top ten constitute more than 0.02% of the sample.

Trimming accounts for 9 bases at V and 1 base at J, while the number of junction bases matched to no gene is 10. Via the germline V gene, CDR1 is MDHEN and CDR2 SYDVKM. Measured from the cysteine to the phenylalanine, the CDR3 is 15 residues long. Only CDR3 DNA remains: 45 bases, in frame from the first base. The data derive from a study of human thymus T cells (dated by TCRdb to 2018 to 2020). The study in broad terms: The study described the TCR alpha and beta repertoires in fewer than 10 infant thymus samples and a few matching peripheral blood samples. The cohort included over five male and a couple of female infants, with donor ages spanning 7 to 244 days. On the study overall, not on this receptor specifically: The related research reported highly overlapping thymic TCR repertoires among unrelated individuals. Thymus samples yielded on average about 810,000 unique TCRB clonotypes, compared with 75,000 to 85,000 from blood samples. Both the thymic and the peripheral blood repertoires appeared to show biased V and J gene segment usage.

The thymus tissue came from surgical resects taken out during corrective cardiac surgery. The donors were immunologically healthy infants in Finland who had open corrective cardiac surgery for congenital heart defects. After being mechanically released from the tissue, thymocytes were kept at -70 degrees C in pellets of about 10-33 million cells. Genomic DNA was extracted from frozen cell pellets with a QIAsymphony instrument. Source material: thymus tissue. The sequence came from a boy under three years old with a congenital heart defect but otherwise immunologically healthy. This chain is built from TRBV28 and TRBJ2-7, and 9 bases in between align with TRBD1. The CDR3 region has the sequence CASRDRGAGSYEQYF. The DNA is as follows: TGTGCCAGTAGAGACAGGGGGGCAGGGTCCTACGAGCAGTACTTC.